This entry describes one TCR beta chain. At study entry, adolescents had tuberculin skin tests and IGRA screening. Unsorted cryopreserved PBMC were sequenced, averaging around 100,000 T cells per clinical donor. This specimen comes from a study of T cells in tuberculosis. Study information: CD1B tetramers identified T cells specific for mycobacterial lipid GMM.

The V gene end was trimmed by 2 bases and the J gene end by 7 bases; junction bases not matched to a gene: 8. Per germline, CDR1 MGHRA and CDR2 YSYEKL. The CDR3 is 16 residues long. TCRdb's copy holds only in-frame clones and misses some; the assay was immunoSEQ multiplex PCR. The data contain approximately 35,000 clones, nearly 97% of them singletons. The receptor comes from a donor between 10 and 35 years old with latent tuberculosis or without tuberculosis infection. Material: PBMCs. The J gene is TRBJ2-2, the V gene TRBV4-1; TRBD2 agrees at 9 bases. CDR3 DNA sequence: TGCGCCAGCAGCCAACCTAGCGGGGATGGTAACGGGGAGCTGTTTTTT. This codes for CASSQPSGDGNGELFF.